This T cell receptor beta chain was recovered during a study of PD-1 blockade in classical Hodgkin lymphoma. Findings and caveats of the study: Researchers reported that CD4+ TCR diversity, though not CD8+, rose significantly by C4D1.

This table comes from immunoSEQ multiplex PCR, and its TCRdb copy is limited to in-frame clones, with some not included. The repertoire holds some 12,000 clones, with about 68% as singletons. In every patient, relapse followed autologous stem cell transplantation, while exposure to brentuximab vedotin differed. The V segment lost 2 bases and the J segment 8 bases; nucleotides outside the gene matches: 7. The CDR3 sequence is 15 residues long. Per the germline V gene, CDR1 is SGHRS and CDR2 is YFSETQ. Comment on this clone: Antigen specificity is unknown.

The source was peripheral blood mononuclear cells (PBMCs), collected at baseline. The clonotype was recovered from a human donor with classical Hodgkin lymphoma. The chain has TRBV5-1 and TRBJ2-1; 10 nucleotides line up with TRBD2. CDR3 residues: CASSFQAGGPHEQFF. CDR3 bases: TGCGCCAGCAGCTTCCAAGCGGGGGGGCCGCATGAGCAGTTCTTC. Combining the CDR3 with reference TRBV5-1 and TRBJ2-1 gives the whole variable domain KAGVTQTPRYLIKTRGQQVTLSCSPISGHRSVSWYQQTPGQGLQFLFEYFSETQRNKGNFPGRFSGRQFSNSRSEMNVSTLELGDSALYLCASSFQAGGPHEQFFGPGTRLTVL.